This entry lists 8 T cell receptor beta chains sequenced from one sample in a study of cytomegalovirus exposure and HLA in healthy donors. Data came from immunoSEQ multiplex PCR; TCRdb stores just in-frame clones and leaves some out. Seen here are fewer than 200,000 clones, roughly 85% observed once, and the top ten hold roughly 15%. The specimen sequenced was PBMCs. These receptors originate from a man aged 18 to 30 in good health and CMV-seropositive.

CDR3 amino acids: CASSPPRENTEAFF. In DNA, the CDR3 is TGCGCCAGCAGCCCACCCCGAGAGAACACTGAAGCTTTCTTT. The J gene is TRBJ1-1, the V gene TRBV5-1; D is uncertain. The V end lost 4 bases, the J end lost 1 base, and 11 bases lay between the germline ends. This CDR3 spans 14 amino acids. Germline V gives CDR1 SGHRS, CDR2 YFSETQ.

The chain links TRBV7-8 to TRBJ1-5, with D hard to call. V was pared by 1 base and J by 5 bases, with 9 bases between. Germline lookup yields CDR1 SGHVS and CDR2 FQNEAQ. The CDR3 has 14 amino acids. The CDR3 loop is CASSLGGSDQPQHF. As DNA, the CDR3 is TGTGCCAGCAGCTTAGGAGGGTCGGATCAGCCCCAGCATTTT.

CDR3 DNA sequence: TGCAGCGTTCTCCTACAGGGGTACTATGGCTACACCTTC. This translates into CSVLLQGYYGYTF. The chain uses TRBV29-1 and TRBJ1-2; 7 positions match TRBD1. Germline CDR1 and CDR2: SQVTM and ANQGSEA. This CDR3 spans 13 amino acids. J was trimmed by 3 bases and V by 5 bases; bases with no gene match: 6.

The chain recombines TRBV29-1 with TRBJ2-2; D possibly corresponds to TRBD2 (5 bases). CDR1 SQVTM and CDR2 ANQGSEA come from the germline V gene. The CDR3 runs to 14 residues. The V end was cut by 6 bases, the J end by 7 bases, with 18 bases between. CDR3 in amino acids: CSVSIRGDGGELFF. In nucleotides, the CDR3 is TGCAGCGTCTCAATCCGGGGTGATGGCGGGGAGCTGTTTTTT.

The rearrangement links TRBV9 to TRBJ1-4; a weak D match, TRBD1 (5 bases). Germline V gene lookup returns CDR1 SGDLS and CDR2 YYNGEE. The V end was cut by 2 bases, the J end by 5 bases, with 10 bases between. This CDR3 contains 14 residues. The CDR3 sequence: CASSVGPSNEKLFF. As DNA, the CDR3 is TGTGCCAGCAGCGTGGGGCCGAGCAATGAAAAACTGTTTTTT.

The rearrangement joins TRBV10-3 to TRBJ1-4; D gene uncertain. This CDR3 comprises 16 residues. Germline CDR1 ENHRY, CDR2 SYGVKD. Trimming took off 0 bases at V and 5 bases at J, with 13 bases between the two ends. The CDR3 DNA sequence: TGTGCCATCAGTGAGTCGCGAGCGGGGATCAATGAAAAACTGTTTTTT. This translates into CAISESRAGINEKLFF.

This chain's CDR3 is CAWSEGATNEKLFF. CDR3 in DNA: TGTGCCTGGAGTGAGGGGGCAACTAATGAAAAACTGTTTTTT. This chain links TRBV30 with TRBJ1-4, with D perhaps matching TRBD1 (6 bases). CDR1 and CDR2 from the germline V gene are GTSNPN and SVGIG (reference sequence). This CDR3 region has 14 residues. The V end lost 1 base, the J end lost 0 bases, and 6 bases lay between the germline ends.

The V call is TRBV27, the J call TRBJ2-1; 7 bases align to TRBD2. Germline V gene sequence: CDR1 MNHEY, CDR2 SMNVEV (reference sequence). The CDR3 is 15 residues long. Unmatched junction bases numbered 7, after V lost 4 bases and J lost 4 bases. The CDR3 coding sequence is TGTGCCAGCAGTTCCAGCGGGATGGGGTACAATGAGCAGTTCTTC. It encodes CASSSSGMGYNEQFF.